The sequence of this T cell receptor (beta chain) was determined in a study of T cell responses to AZD1222 COVID-19 vaccine (dated by TCRdb to the early 2020s). In terms of the full investigation: AZD1222 recipients with second doses at about 4 weeks or about 12 weeks were pooled, because spike-specific TCR depth and breadth did not differ between schedules. A total of 230 to 250 trial participants underwent TCR sequencing, of whom some 210 received two doses of AZD1222 and 26 received two doses of the MenACWY control vaccine. Enrollment into the trials was organized by age into subgroups of 18-55, 56-69 and 70-plus years, and those subgroups contained roughly 140, 27 and 60 TCR-sequenced participants, respectively.

CDR1 MDHEN and CDR2 SYDVKM were looked up in the germline V gene. The junction shows trimming of 6 bases on V and 3 bases on J, plus 9 bases between the germline ends. From cysteine to phenylalanine, the CDR3 is 13 amino acids long. The retained sequence is limited to the CDR3, 39 bases, with the frame set at the first base. Here is what the overall study found, with its caveats: Nearly half of unique spike-specific TCRs reportedly recognized epitopes outside regions mutated in the B.1.351 and B.1.1.7 variants. The 56-69-year group was small, and its depth increase did not reach significance, likely because of low power. Conclusions about previously exposed vaccinees are limited because only six or seven AZD1222 recipients were SARS-CoV-2 seropositive at baseline. Because no day 14 peak-response samples were available, the repertoires could be characterized only after the peak T cell response. After two AZD1222 doses, both the breadth and the depth of spike-specific TCRs were significantly higher than at day 0 and than in MenACWY recipients. Participants were mostly white British, with more females than males. The authors suggested clonal diversity may have been underestimated. CD4 TCRs associated with the vaccine covered the entire spike protein, and the dominant responses were in regions 160-218 and 743-854.

The CDR3 regions of human TCRbeta chains were analyzed by immunosequencing. The study's own analysis went as follows. Repertoire TCRs were matched against a reference library of SARS-CoV-2-specific TCRs generated with the MIRA antigen-specificity platform. Breadth meant the fraction of unique TCRs that were SARS-CoV-2-associated, whereas depth meant the fraction of total T cells that were SARS-CoV-2-associated. Each spike-specific TCR was assigned to its reactive spike region and to a CD4 or CD8 class using the MIRA data. Log10-transformed breadth and depth values were compared by one-way ANOVA with Sidak's multiple comparisons tests. Drawn from immuneACCESS, this table holds only the in-frame rearrangements with V and J called that TCRdb kept. Clones are partly lost; checked studies trace under half to an unresolved V gene and leave the rest unexplained. V and J calls and clone size follow that table, whereas D and trimming were derived from the DNA. The sample records about 120,000 clones, roughly 87% of which are singletons. The ten largest clones represent 6% to 8% of the sample.

The intended sense of this specimen's time point label: baseline before first vaccination. Vaccinee samples came from UK trials COV001 and COV002, including a single-blind randomized controlled phase 2/3 trial of AZD1222 (ChAdOx1 nCoV-19) in healthy adults. For TCRbeta chain sequencing, PBMC samples were collected from trial participants at day 0 and at day 28 after the second dose. Details on this clone: The antigen it binds to is not known. There are no base qualities to consult, and no much larger clone falls within one base.

The TCR sequence derives from an adult in good health. Recombination linked TRBV28 to TRBJ1-3; TRBD1 is a weak D gene call, 5 bases matching. The starting material was peripheral blood, obtained on day 0 of AZD1222 vaccination. The CDR3 loop reads CASSSGFGNTIYF. The DNA sequence is given as TGTGCCAGCAGCTCAGGGTTTGGAAACACCATATATTTT.